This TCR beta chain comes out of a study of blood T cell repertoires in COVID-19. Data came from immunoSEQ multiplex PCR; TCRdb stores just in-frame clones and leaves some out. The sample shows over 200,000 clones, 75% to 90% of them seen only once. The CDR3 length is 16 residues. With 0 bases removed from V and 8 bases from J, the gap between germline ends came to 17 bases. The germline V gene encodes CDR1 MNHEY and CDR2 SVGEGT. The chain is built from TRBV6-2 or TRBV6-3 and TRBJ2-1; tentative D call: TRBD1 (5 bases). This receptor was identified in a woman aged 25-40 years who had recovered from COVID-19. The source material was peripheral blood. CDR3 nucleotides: TGTGCCAGCAGTTACTCGTCAAAGGGGCCCTTCGATGAGCAGTTCTTC. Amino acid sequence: CASSYSSKGPFDEQFF.